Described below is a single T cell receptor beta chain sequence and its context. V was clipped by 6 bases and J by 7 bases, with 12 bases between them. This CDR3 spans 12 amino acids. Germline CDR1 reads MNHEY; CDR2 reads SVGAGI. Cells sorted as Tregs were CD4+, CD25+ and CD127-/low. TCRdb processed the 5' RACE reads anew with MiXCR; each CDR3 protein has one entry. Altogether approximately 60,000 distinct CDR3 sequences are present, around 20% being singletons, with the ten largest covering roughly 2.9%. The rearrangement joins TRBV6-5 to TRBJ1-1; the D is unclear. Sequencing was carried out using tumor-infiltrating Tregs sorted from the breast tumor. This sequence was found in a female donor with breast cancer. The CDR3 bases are TGTGCCAGCAGCCTCCCGGGGAGTGAAGCTTTCTTT. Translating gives CASSLPGSEAFF.